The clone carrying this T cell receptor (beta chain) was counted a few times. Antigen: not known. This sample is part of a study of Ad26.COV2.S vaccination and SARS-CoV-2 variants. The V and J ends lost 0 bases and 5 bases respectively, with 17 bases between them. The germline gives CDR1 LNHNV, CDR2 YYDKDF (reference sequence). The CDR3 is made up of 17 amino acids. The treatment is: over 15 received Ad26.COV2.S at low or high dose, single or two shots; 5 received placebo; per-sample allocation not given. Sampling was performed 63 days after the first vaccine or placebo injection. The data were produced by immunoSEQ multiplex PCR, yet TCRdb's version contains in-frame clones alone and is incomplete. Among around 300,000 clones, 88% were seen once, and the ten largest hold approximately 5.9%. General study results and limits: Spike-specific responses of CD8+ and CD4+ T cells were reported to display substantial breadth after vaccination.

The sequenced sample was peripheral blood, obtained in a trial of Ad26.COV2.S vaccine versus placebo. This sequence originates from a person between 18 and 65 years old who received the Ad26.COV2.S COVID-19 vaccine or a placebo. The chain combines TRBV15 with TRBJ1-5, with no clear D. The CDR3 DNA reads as TGTGCCACCAGCAGAGAGGGCCCAGACGTGGTAGATCAGCCCCAGCATTTT. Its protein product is CATSREGPDVVDQPQHF.